One T cell receptor beta chain is described in this entry. Its specific antigen is unknown. One base away there is no much larger clone; base qualities are not given. The library was obtained by the immunoSEQ multiplex PCR assay. The multiplex PCR relied on a mix of 60 forward primers for TCR Vbeta segments and 13 reverse primers for TCR Jbeta segments. Amplification of the CDR3 region of rearranged TCR beta genes was performed with a multiplex PCR assay on genomic DNA. The Illumina HiSeq System was used to sequence the amplified TCR beta libraries as 87-base-pair reads. Processing in the source paper ran as follows. In a later analysis, approximately 74 million unique TCR beta chains were counted across the roughly 610 repertoires, and around 10 million of these chains were shared by at least two donors. To remove PCR and sequencing errors, raw reads were error-corrected and collapsed into unique sequences using a nearest-neighbor algorithm that merged closely related sequences. To assign V, D and J gene segments, CDR3 sequences were aligned to IMGT reference sequences. For a sequence to be retained, a match of at least six nucleotides to both a V gene segment and a J gene segment was required. Rearrangements were classified as productive when the CDR3 lacked stop codons and remained in frame with V and J, and all other rearrangements were classified as non-productive. Following IMGT convention, CDR3 was defined as the stretch from the second conserved V-encoded cysteine up to the conserved J-encoded phenylalanine. The earlier analysis of 587 of the donors excluded any sequence lacking an unambiguous match to a single V gene segment. In an earlier analysis of several hundred of the donors, V segments were called functional above 56.7% productive rearrangements and were called segregating when the between-donor standard deviation exceeded 5%. A statistical classification framework was developed to diagnose cytomegalovirus status using the catalog of TCR beta chain sequences. In a later analysis, TCR nucleotide sequences were compared against IMGT/GENE-DB human TR gene sequences so that V and J genes could be assigned. Using the TCRdist pipeline, a later analysis assigned CDR3 sequences along with most-parsimonious VDJ recombination scenarios. In a later analysis, each TCR beta chain was defined by its CDR3 amino acid sequence together with its V-gene family, and reads lacking a unique V-gene family were excluded. A later analysis removed 592 highly shared, low-generation-probability nucleotide sequences to deal with suspected cross-contamination and a sequencing artifact. A later analysis calculated a clonal expansion index for each public chain from normalized within-repertoire ranks of inferred template counts. In a later analysis, generation probabilities were computed using a VDJ recombination model fitted to out-of-frame rearrangements, and the results were checked against IGoR. In a later analysis, hypergeometric tests were used to score TCR-TCR, TCR-HLA and TCR-CMV co-occurrence, with a repertoire-size bias correction applied to TCR pairs. A later analysis estimated false discovery rates by permuting HLA or CMV assignments 20 times. In a later analysis, co-occurring TCRs were grouped using DBSCAN, with TCRdist sequence similarity added in when clustering inside HLA-allele-positive subsets. Repertoires with fewer than 30,000 or more than 120,000 public chains, plus five repertoires with anomalous nucleotide sharing, were excluded from co-occurrence clustering. The source is immuneACCESS, and TCRdb retained only in-frame sequences with V and J called. Part of the clones is not carried over; for the studies checked, unresolved V genes explain less than half of this, and the remainder is unexplained. V, J and clone size are taken as reported in that table, and D and trimming were inferred from the DNA itself. The sample contains more than 90,000 clones, approximately 76% of them found a single time. About 16% of the sample comes from the top ten.

The cohort was made up of approximately 670 healthy bone marrow donors. All cohort members were sampled while nominally healthy, although unrecorded immune exposures were likely present. The donor tested CMV seropositive, placing the donor among the 250 to 350 seropositive members of the cohort. Each donor provided a peripheral blood sample, and peripheral blood mononuclear cells were used for TCR beta sequencing. The Qiagen DNeasy Blood Extraction Kit was used to extract genomic DNA from the blood cell samples. Spanning cysteine to phenylalanine, the CDR3 consists of 12 amino acids. The read is trimmed to its CDR3 DNA, 36 bases read in frame from base 1. V sheds 3 bases and J sheds 3 bases, leaving 3 bases between their ends. CDR1 and CDR2, per the germline V gene (reference sequence), are LNHNV and YYDKDF. This specimen comes from a study of cytomegalovirus exposure and HLA in healthy donors (dated by TCRdb to 2015 to 2018). Looking at the study overall: In an earlier analysis of some 610 of the donors, under 300 Gb of sequence data and 100 million or so unique TCR beta sequences from 180 million or so T cells were reported. An early release that covered around 590 HLA-typed donors contained about 290 gigabases of sequencing data and 65 million to 100 million unique TCR sequences. Of the roughly 400 genotyped donors, more than 75% were placed in the genetic ancestry cluster associated with self-reported Caucasian donors. The aim of the study was to test whether cataloging public T cell receptors could identify signatures of past pathogen exposure. The T cell repertoires of some 670 subjects were profiled by immunosequencing and related to cytomegalovirus serostatus. A separate validation cohort of about 110 different subjects was used in addition to the approximately 700-subject first cohort. To predict cytomegalovirus infection status, the study brought together high-throughput TCR immunosequencing, statistical association of individual TCRs with disease status, and machine learning. A later analysis re-analyzed previously published TCR beta repertoires from 660 or so donors and added high-resolution HLA genotyping to study TCR occurrence patterns. The later analysis used no new phenotypic data to find candidate immune exposures, relying instead on TCR beta sequences and their occurrence across donors. To decide whether each TCR beta V gene segment behaved as functional or pseudogenic, an earlier analysis of fewer than 750 of the donors relied on high-throughput TCR beta sequencing. Alongside the repertoire data, information on donor age, sex, ethnicity and CMV serostatus was compiled. In a later genetic analysis, genome-wide SNP genotypes for about 65% of the roughly 700 donors were used, and that subset was treated as a discovery cohort. Every repertoire in the discovery cohort had been generated on one and the same sequencing platform. HLA typing included class I and class II loci at four-digit resolution. The number of donors typed differed by locus, with about 629-640 for A, B, C, DRB1 and DQB1, roughly 520 for DQA1, over 600 for DPA1, and some 450 for DPB1. Four or five DR-DQ haplotypes were handled as single units for association and clustering because linkage in the cohort was strong. On average, about 240,000 unique TCR beta nucleotide sequences were sequenced per donor among roughly 430 genotyped donors of the cohort, with roughly 18% of those sequences being non-productive.

The research as a whole found: The study listed 164 TCR beta chains as associated with cytomegalovirus. Only TCR beta chains were sequenced in this cohort, and the absence of alpha or paired-chain data limited detectable features. In a later analysis, about 17,000 TCR beta sequences were associated with specific HLA alleles at a false discovery rate of 0.05. Because the 87-base-pair reads could not distinguish some IMGT-functional V segments, including TRBV6-2 and TRBV6-3, those segments were excluded. Assigning TCR associations to individual alleles was difficult when HLA alleles, especially DR and DQ, strongly co-occurred. Presence/absence analyses assumed roughly uniform sequencing depth across donors, an assumption that may not hold. Across donors, most TCR sequences were observed very rarely, whereas some public TCRs were present in many individuals. In an earlier analysis of 587 of the donors, most TCR beta V segments appeared in productive rearrangements about 87% or about 30% of the time, broadly matching IMGT annotations. CMV serostatus was the only immune exposure information available for the cohort. Several of the top co-occurrence clusters appeared to be linked to parvovirus B19, influenza, CMV and Epstein-Barr virus, according to a later analysis. According to a later analysis, TCR association rates differed among HLA loci, with DRB1 alleles showing the most associated TCRs and HLA-C alleles showing the fewest. A cluster of highly shared sequence variants was judged likely to be a technical artifact of the sequencing pipeline. In a later analysis, HLA-associated TCR beta chains were found to be more clonally expanded and to have lower generation probabilities than equally common non-associated chains. Because some donors lacked HLA typing at each locus, the association tests relied only on the typed subset. In a later analysis, most CMV-associated TCR beta chains were found to appear HLA-restricted, with HLA associations seemingly driven largely by CMV exposure. The authors suggested that the approach could potentially be extended to other disease states and immunological phenotypes. Three of the identified cytomegalovirus-associated TCR beta chains were confirmed in vitro to be specific for cytomegalovirus antigens. A further reported finding was that TCR beta sequences accurately predicted the HLA-A and HLA-B alleles for most subjects in the first cohort. Linkage disequilibrium might explain the correlated functional status among segregating V segments, but an unknown experimental factor could not be ruled out. The classifier was reported to diagnose cytomegalovirus status with high specificity and sensitivity in both the original cohort and the validation cohort. Because counts were too low, about 15 rarely observed V segments, including chromosome 9 orphons, were left out of the earlier analysis of about 620 of the donors. An association between a missense DCLRE1C variant and V-gene and J-gene trimming of TCR beta chains was found in a later genetic analysis and replicated in an independent cohort. Compared with the approximately 600-donor mean, donors in an Asian-associated ancestry cluster had fewer N-insertions in productive TCRs, according to a later genetic analysis.

The TCR comes from a middle-aged man in good health and CMV-seropositive. The chain employs TRBV15 and TRBJ1-5; confidence is insufficient to name the D gene. The sequenced sample consisted of PBMCs. The CDR3 reads as follows: CATSSFNQPQHF. The DNA sequence is given as TGTGCCACCAGCAGCTTCAATCAGCCCCAGCATTTT.